This T cell receptor beta chain stems from a study of T cell repertoires and HLA-DP antigens. Study overall: Pre-culture CD4+ samples used 1,200 ng DNA versus roughly 200 ng for CD137+CD4+ sorts.

Primers targeted 54 TRBV and 13 TRBJ segments. Deep-resolution sequencing targeted around 190,000 T cell genomes in pre-culture CD4+ samples. Clones were sequenced by immunoSEQ multiplex PCR, and TCRdb holds only the in-frame ones, with some missing. The data hold approximately 73,000 clones, with about four fifths observed a single time. A note on this clone: The antigen is unknown.

With 3 bases removed from V and 5 bases from J, the gap between germline ends came to 13 bases. Germline V lookup: CDR1 SQVTM, CDR2 ANQGSEA. The CDR3 loop spans 13 amino acids. The receptor comes from a man aged 60 to 75 in good health and CMV-seronegative. This chain connects TRBV29-1 to TRBJ1-2, with a weak D call TRBD1 (5 bases). Sequences were obtained from CD4+ T cells from PBMCs. CDR3 in DNA: TGCAGCGTTGAGGGGGTTAGTGGGTATGGCTACACCTTC. Protein product: CSVEGVSGYGYTF.